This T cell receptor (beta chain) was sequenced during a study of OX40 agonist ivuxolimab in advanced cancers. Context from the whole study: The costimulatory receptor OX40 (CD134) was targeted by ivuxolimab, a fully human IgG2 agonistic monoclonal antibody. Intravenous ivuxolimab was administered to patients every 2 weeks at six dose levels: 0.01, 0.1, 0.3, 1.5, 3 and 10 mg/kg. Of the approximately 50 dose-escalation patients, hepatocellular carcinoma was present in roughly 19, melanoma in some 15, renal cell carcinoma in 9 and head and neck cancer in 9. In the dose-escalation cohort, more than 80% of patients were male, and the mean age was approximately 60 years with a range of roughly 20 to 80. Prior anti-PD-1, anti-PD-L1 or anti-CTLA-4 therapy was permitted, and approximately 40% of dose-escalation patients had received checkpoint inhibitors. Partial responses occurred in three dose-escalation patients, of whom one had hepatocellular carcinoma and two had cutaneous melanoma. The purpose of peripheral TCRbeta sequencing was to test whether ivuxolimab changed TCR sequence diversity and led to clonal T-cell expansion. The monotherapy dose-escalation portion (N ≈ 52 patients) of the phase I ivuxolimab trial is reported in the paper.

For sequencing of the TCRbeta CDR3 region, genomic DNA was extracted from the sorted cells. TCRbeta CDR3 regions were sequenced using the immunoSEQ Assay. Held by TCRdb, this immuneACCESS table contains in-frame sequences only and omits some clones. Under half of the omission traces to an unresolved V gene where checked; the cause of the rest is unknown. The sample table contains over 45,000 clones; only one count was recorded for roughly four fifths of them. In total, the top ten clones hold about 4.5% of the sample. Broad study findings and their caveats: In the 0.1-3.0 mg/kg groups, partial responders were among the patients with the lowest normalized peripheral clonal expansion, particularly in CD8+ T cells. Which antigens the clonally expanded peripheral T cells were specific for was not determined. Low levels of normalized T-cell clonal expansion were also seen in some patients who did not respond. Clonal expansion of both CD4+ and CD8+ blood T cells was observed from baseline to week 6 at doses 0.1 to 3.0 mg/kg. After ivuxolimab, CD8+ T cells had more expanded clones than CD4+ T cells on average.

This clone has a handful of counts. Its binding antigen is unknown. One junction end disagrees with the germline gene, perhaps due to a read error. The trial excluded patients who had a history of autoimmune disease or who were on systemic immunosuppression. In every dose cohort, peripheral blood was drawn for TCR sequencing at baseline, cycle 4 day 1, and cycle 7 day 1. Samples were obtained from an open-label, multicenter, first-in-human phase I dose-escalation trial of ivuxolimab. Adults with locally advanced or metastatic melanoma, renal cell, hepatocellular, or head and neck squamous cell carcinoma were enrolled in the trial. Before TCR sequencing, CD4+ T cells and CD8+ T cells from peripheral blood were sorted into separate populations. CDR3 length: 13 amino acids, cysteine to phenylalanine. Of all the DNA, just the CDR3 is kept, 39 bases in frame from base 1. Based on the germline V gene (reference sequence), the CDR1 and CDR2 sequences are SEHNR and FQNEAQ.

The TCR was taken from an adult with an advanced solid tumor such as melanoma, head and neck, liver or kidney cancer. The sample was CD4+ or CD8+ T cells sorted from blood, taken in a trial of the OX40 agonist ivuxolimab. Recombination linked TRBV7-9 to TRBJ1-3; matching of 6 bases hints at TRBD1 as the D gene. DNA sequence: TGTGCCAGCAGCTGGGGGCTTGGAGACACCATATATTTT. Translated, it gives CASSWGLGDTIYF.